The clone carrying this T cell receptor (beta chain) was observed a handful of times. The data were taken from a study of blood T cell repertoires in COVID-19. Study in general: T cells, B-cell-depleted T cells, or PBMCs provided the cDNA or gDNA that served as material.

Those enrolled, adults aged roughly 18 to 100 years, came from 20 to 25 US areas. The CDR3 is 13 amino acids. CDR1 is MNHEY and CDR2 is SVGAGI in the germline V gene. V was cut by 7 bases and J by 0 bases, with 7 bases left in between. Sequencing used immunoSEQ multiplex PCR; TCRdb keeps in-frame clones, though not all of them. The repertoire holds approximately 220,000 clones, with roughly four fifths as singletons. The chain uses TRBV6-5 and TRBJ1-5, with D uncertain. The TCR comes from a woman between 35 and 50 years old with acute COVID-19. Sequences were obtained from PBMCs or T cells enriched from blood (not recorded which). This CDR3 reads CASTRVSNQPQHF. The CDR3 DNA is TGTGCCAGCACCCGGGTTAGCAATCAGCCCCAGCATTTT.